Listed below are T cell receptor beta chains from one sample, sequenced in a study of blood T cell repertoires in COVID-19. Sequencing used immunoSEQ multiplex PCR; TCRdb keeps in-frame clones, though not all of them. The top ten hold approximately 2.1% of the sample, which has about 400,000 clones, over 75% seen once. The sample consisted of PBMCs or T cells enriched from blood (not recorded which). These receptors were obtained from a woman in her thirties or forties with acute COVID-19. The CDR3 runs from the conserved cysteine through the conserved F or W. A D gene is named only where the DNA matches it firmly. Rows may omit the clone size; those that give it use once, few, many or a size class.

V	size	D	J	CDR3	DNA
TRBV4-1	few	TRBD2	TRBJ2-7	CASSQVGTSGAEEQYF	TGCGCCAGCAGCCAAGTTGGGACTAGCGGGGCCGAGGAGCAGTACTTC
TRBV25-1	-	TRBD1	TRBJ2-1	CASSEPGQLLNEQFF	TGTGCCAGCAGTGAACCGGGACAGCTACTCAATGAGCAGTTCTTC
TRBV7-9	-	TRBD1	TRBJ1-6	CASSVTGDGSPLHF	TGTGCCAGCAGTGTGACAGGGGATGGTTCACCCCTCCACTTT
TRBV7-8	-	TRBD1	TRBJ2-7	CASSLNPGQSYEQYF	TGTGCCAGCAGCTTAAACCCGGGACAGTCCTACGAGCAGTACTTC
TRBV9	-	TRBD1	TRBJ2-7	CASSGGQGRSYEQYF	TGTGCCAGCAGCGGGGGACAGGGGCGCTCCTACGAGCAGTACTTC
TRBV5-1	few	-	TRBJ2-2	CASSPDSANTGELFF	TGCGCCAGCAGCCCAGATTCCGCGAACACCGGGGAGCTGTTTTTT
TRBV7-9	-	-	TRBJ2-1	CASSLGPSYNEQFF	TGTGCCAGCAGCTTAGGTCCTTCTTACAATGAGCAGTTCTTC
TRBV19	once	-	TRBJ1-1	CASSIWGVTTEAFF	TGTGCCAGTAGTATATGGGGGGTGACCACTGAAGCTTTCTTT
TRBV9	-	-	TRBJ2-3	CASSVGLDTQYF	TGTGCCAGCAGCGTAGGTCTAGATACGCAGTATTTT
TRBV7-2	-	TRBD2	TRBJ2-7	CASSPRLAVISYEQYF	TGTGCCAGCAGCCCCCGACTAGCGGTGATCTCCTACGAGCAGTACTTC
TRBV5-1	-	-	TRBJ2-2	CASSLAGKLFF	TGCGCCAGCAGCTTGGCAGGGAAGCTGTTTTTT
TRBV7-9	once	-	TRBJ2-3	CASSLWRGYTDTQYF	TGTGCCAGCAGCTTGTGGCGGGGCTACACAGATACGCAGTATTTT
TRBV6-1	-	-	TRBJ2-3	CASSDQTGTDTQYF	TGTGCCAGCAGTGACCAGACAGGCACAGATACGCAGTATTTT
TRBV9	once	-	TRBJ2-5	CASSEGGRRWETQYF	TGTGCCAGCAGCGAGGGCGGCCGGAGGTGGGAGACCCAGTACTTC
TRBV3-1/TRBV3-2	-	TRBD2	TRBJ2-3	CASSQTPGLAFPDTQYF	TGTGCCAGCAGCCAAACCCCGGGACTAGCGTTCCCAGATACGCAGTATTTT
TRBV5-1	-	-	TRBJ1-1	CASSFFPMNTEAFF	TGCGCCAGCAGCTTCTTTCCTATGAACACTGAAGCTTTCTTT
TRBV6-5	-	TRBD2	TRBJ2-7	CASRVAGFLYEQYF	TGTGCCAGTCGGGTAGCGGGGTTTCTTTACGAGCAGTACTTC
TRBV5-1	once	TRBD1	TRBJ1-6	CASSPGWTGVNYNSPLHF	TGCGCCAGCAGCCCGGGCTGGACAGGAGTAAATTATAATTCACCCCTCCACTTT
TRBV9	-	TRBD1	TRBJ1-2	CASSVEAGTGGNYGYTF	TGTGCCAGCAGCGTAGAAGCCGGGACAGGGGGTAACTATGGCTACACCTTC
TRBV2	once	-	TRBJ1-2	CASRPNDLPYGYTF	TGTGCCAGCAGGCCGAACGACTTGCCCTATGGCTACACCTTC
TRBV3-1/TRBV3-2	-	-	TRBJ1-1	CASSQDRSGTLEAFF	TGTGCCAGCAGCCAAGATAGGTCAGGCACCCTTGAAGCTTTCTTT
TRBV5-1	-	TRBD1	TRBJ1-1	CASSTGTGGTEAFF	TGCGCCAGCAGCACGGGGACAGGAGGTACTGAAGCTTTCTTT
TRBV7-2	-	-	TRBJ1-2	CASSLLSAGSSAYGYTF	TGTGCCAGCAGCTTATTATCTGCCGGGAGCAGTGCCTATGGCTACACCTTC
TRBV5-1	-	TRBD2	TRBJ2-3	CASSLQRGGNADTQYF	TGCGCCAGCAGCTTACAGCGGGGGGGCAATGCAGATACGCAGTATTTT
TRBV7-8	-	TRBD2	TRBJ2-3	CASSAVAGAPTDTQYF	TGTGCCAGCAGCGCGGTAGCGGGGGCTCCCACAGATACGCAGTATTTT
TRBV19	-	TRBD1	TRBJ2-5	CASSTPGQGVTQYF	TGTGCCAGTAGTACACCGGGACAGGGGGTTACCCAGTACTTC
TRBV27	-	TRBD2	TRBJ2-7	CASSSPGVAGAQYF	TGTGCCAGCAGTTCCCCGGGGGTAGCGGGGGCGCAGTACTTC
TRBV30	-	-	TRBJ2-2	CAWSVFSRNTGELFF	TGTGCCTGGAGTGTATTTAGCCGGAACACCGGGGAGCTGTTTTTT
TRBV3-1/TRBV3-2	-	-	TRBJ1-2	CASSQHGQFGYTF	TGTGCCAGCAGCCAACACGGACAATTTGGCTACACCTTC
TRBV6-5	-	TRBD1	TRBJ1-3	CASTRDRVGNTIYF	TGTGCCAGCACCCGGGACAGGGTTGGAAACACCATATATTTT
TRBV11-2	-	TRBD2	TRBJ2-1	CASSFSSGGANEQFF	TGTGCCAGCAGCTTCTCTAGCGGGGGGGCCAATGAGCAGTTCTTC
TRBV9	-	-	TRBJ1-1	CASSKQVEGEAFF	TGTGCCAGCAGTAAACAGGTGGAGGGTGAAGCTTTCTTT
TRBV30	-	-	TRBJ1-5	CAWSNNRAGQPQHF	TGTGCCTGGAGTAACAACAGGGCGGGTCAGCCCCAGCATTTT
TRBV19	-	-	TRBJ1-2	CASSIRAGPNYGYTF	TGTGCCAGTAGTATTAGAGCGGGGCCTAACTATGGCTACACCTTC
TRBV30	-	-	TRBJ1-6	CAWMAGGFSPLHF	TGTGCCTGGATGGCAGGTGGTTTTTCACCCCTCCACTTT
TRBV5-8	-	-	TRBJ1-2	CASSAGAANYGYTF	TGTGCCAGCAGCGCAGGTGCAGCTAACTATGGCTACACCTTC
TRBV29-1	-	TRBD2	TRBJ2-5	CSVGTSGGDTQYF	TGCAGCGTTGGGACTAGCGGGGGAGATACCCAGTACTTC
TRBV6-1	-	TRBD1	TRBJ2-7	CASSEYEVSTGGTYEQYF	TGTGCCAGCAGTGAATACGAGGTGTCGACAGGGGGTACCTACGAGCAGTACTTC
TRBV4-1	-	TRBD2	TRBJ2-1	CASSQDGQRGPYNEQFF	TGCGCCAGCAGCCAAGATGGCCAGCGGGGGCCTTACAATGAGCAGTTCTTC
TRBV19	-	-	TRBJ1-1	CASSPGRGTEAFF	TGTGCCAGTAGTCCGGGGCGGGGCACTGAAGCTTTCTTT
TRBV5-6	-	TRBD2	TRBJ2-7	CASSSGGPSEQYF	TGTGCCAGCAGCTCGGGGGGTCCTAGCGAGCAGTACTTC
TRBV5-4	once	TRBD2	TRBJ2-3	CASSLWSKSGGVNTDTQYF	TGTGCCAGCAGCTTGTGGAGTAAAAGCGGGGGGGTGAACACAGATACGCAGTATTTT
TRBV27	-	TRBD1	TRBJ1-2	CASSLQGAPNYGYTF	TGTGCCAGCAGTTTACAGGGGGCGCCTAACTATGGCTACACCTTC
TRBV2	-	-	TRBJ1-1	CASRTRSNTEAFF	TGTGCCAGCAGAACCAGGTCGAACACTGAAGCTTTCTTT
TRBV18	-	TRBD2	TRBJ2-1	CASSPPAGGNNEQFF	TGTGCCAGCTCACCACCTGCGGGGGGCAACAATGAGCAGTTCTTC
TRBV11-2	-	-	TRBJ2-5	CASSAWTAGGYQETQYF	TGTGCCAGCAGCGCCTGGACAGCCGGTGGGTACCAAGAGACCCAGTACTTC
TRBV7-9	-	-	TRBJ1-4	CASSTGQNNEKLFF	TGTGCCAGCAGCACGGGACAAAATAATGAAAAACTGTTTTTT
TRBV15	-	TRBD1	TRBJ1-3	CATSRDGQGTRGNTIYF	TGTGCCACCAGCAGAGATGGACAGGGGACGAGGGGAAACACCATATATTTT
TRBV5-6	-	TRBD1	TRBJ2-5	CASSTLWTGAGETQYF	TGTGCCAGCAGCACCCTATGGACAGGGGCGGGGGAGACCCAGTACTTC
TRBV6-5	-	TRBD1	TRBJ2-7	CASSYSGTGDDEQYF	TGTGCCAGCAGTTACTCCGGGACAGGGGATGACGAGCAGTACTTC